One sample yielded the 19 T cell receptor beta chains listed below, sequenced in a study of identical twins. MiXCR, run by TCRdb on the 5' RACE reads, gives a single entry per CDR3 protein. The sample holds a few hundred thousand distinct CDR3 sequences; around 20% are singletons and the top ten take around 12%. What was sequenced was naive T cells sorted from blood. The receptors shown here come from a man aged 45-65 years in good health.

The sample holds many counts of this clonotype. The chain uses TRBV6-2 or TRBV6-3 and TRBJ2-3; D is unclear. Trimming stripped 2 bases from V and 1 base from J, with 7 bases between. The germline CDR1 and CDR2 sequences are MNHEY and SVGEGT. The CDR3 is 14 residues long. The CDR3 sequence: CASSYAAGTDTQYF. The DNA for the CDR3 is TGTGCCAGCAGTTACGCGGCAGGCACAGATACGCAGTATTTT.

Many counts were recorded for this clonotype. The chain recombines TRBV3-1 with TRBJ1-1; D ambiguous. Trimming took 2 bases from V and 1 from J, leaving 8 bases between them. The CDR3 has 14 residues. Per germline, CDR1 LGHDT and CDR2 YNNKEL (reference sequence). The CDR3 reads CASSQFVSNTEAFF. Written as DNA, the CDR3 is TGTGCCAGCAGCCAATTTGTCTCGAACACTGAAGCTTTCTTT.

This chain links TRBV29-1 with TRBJ2-7; perhaps TRBD2 as D (5 bases). The CDR3 length is 13 residues. Germline-derived CDR1 and CDR2 are SQVTM and ANQGSEA. V was shortened by 2 bases and J by 4 bases, with 12 bases between the two germline ends. CDR3 protein: CSVEYPGEYEQYF. The CDR3 nucleotides are TGCAGCGTTGAATACCCTGGGGAGTACGAGCAGTACTTC.

Details on this clonotype: No conserved phenylalanine or tryptophan is present at the end of the CDR3, so a read error is the likely explanation. The CDR3 protein is CATSRKGVQRPQHC. The CDR3 DNA reads TGTGCCACCAGCAGGAAGGGGGTTCAGCGGCCCCAGCATTGT. The rearrangement uses TRBV15 and TRBJ1-5, with a possible D match to TRBD1 (6 bases). V was trimmed by 3 bases and J by 9 bases, leaving 15 bases between them. Germline CDR1 reads LNHNV; CDR2 reads YYDKDF (reference sequence). This CDR3 contains 14 residues.

This clonotype has more than one count but fewer than ten. The chain joins TRBV2 to TRBJ2-1; a possible D gene is TRBD2 (7 bases). This CDR3 spans 14 amino acids. V lost 8 bases, J lost 4 bases, and 15 bases lay in between. Per the germline V gene, CDR1 is SNHLY and CDR2 is FYNNEI. CDR3 in amino acids: CASDGGQEYNEQFF. The CDR3 coding sequence is TGTGCCAGCGACGGGGGGCAGGAATACAATGAGCAGTTCTTC. The full variable domain, in which reference TRBV2 and TRBJ2-1 provide the parts outside the CDR3, is EPEVTQTPSHQVTQMGQEVILRCVPISNHLYFYWYRQILGQKVEFLVSFYNNEISEKSEIFDDQFSVERPDGSNFTLKIRSTKLEDSAMYFCASDGGQEYNEQFFGPGTRLTVL.

This clonotype was detected ten times or more. The gene calls are TRBV28 and TRBJ2-1; TRBD2 aligns across 7 bases. Germline V gene lookup returns CDR1 MDHEN and CDR2 SYDVKM. V shed 3 bases, J shed 9 bases, and the junction held 8 bases outside the gene matches. This CDR3 is built from 14 residues. The CDR3 spells CASSLTSKGLEQFF. The CDR3, as DNA: TGTGCCAGCAGTTTGACTAGCAAGGGGCTTGAGCAGTTCTTC.

In its sample, this clonotype was seen many times. The V gene is TRBV20-1, the J gene TRBJ1-5; D possibly corresponds to TRBD1 (5 bases). With 3 bases removed from V and 1 base from J, the gap between germline ends came to 10 bases. Per the germline V gene, CDR1 is DFQATT and CDR2 is SNEGSKA (reference sequence). This CDR3 comprises 14 residues. CDR3 sequence (DNA): TGCAGTGCTAGCTGGGGGGGGAGCAATCAGCCCCAGCATTTT. As protein: CSASWGGSNQPQHF.

This clonotype was recorded a few times. The rearrangement links TRBV6-2 or TRBV6-3 to TRBJ2-2, with a possible D match to TRBD1 (6 bases). V gave up 5 bases and J gave up 3 bases, with 16 bases separating them. CDR1 is MNHEY and CDR2 is SVGEGT in the germline V gene. CDR3 length: 16 residues. CDR3 in amino acids: CASSDTQGDYTGELFF. CDR3 nucleotide sequence: TGTGCCAGCAGTGATACACAGGGAGACTACACCGGGGAGCTGTTTTTT.

This clonotype was seen only a few times. The genes are TRBV6-1 and TRBJ1-5; the match to TRBD1 covers 10 bases. With 1 base clipped from V and 7 bases from J, the junction kept 1 base outside the gene matches. The CDR3 sequence is 14 residues long. Per germline, CDR1 MNHNS and CDR2 SASEGT. In nucleotides, the CDR3 is TGTGCCAGCAGTGAAGGGACAGGGGGACAGCCCCAGCATTTT. Protein: CASSEGTGGQPQHF.

This chain joins TRBV5-1 and TRBJ2-3; D might be TRBD2 (6 bases). The CDR3 sequence is 14 residues long. The germline V gene has CDR1 SGHRS and CDR2 YFSETQ. V gave up 0 bases and J gave up 5 bases, with 10 bases separating them. CDR3 nucleotides: TGCGCCAGCAGCTTGGGCGGGACGGAAGATACGCAGTATTTT. Amino acid sequence: CASSLGGTEDTQYF.

This clonotype has a handful of counts. J is TRBJ1-5 and V is TRBV6-5; D not resolved. CDR3 length: 15 residues. Germline V gene sequence: CDR1 MNHEY, CDR2 SVGAGI. Deletions cut 2 bases from V and 4 bases from J, with 12 bases between. DNA for the CDR3: TGTGCCAGCAGTTACGGGCGGGGATTTAATCAGCCCCAGCATTTT. This sequence encodes CASSYGRGFNQPQHF.

The V gene is TRBV23-1, the J gene TRBJ2-2; 10 bases align to TRBD1. TRBV23-1 is marked as an open reading frame, function uncertain. The V gene end was trimmed by 2 bases and the J gene end by 1 base; junction bases not matched to a gene: 4. The CDR3 is 17 amino acids. For the CDR3, the DNA is TGCGCCAGCAGTCAACCCGGGACAGGGGTGAACACCGGGGAGCTGTTTTTT. Protein sequence: CASSQPGTGVNTGELFF.

There are many counts of this clonotype. The chain couples TRBV4-2 to TRBJ2-7, with 9 positions matching TRBD1. Germline V gene sequence: CDR1 LGHNA, CDR2 YNFKEQ. V lost 4 bases, J lost 0 bases, and 4 bases stayed unmatched. The CDR3 has 15 amino acids. This CDR3 is CASSRPGQGSYEQYF. In DNA, the CDR3 is TGTGCCAGCAGCCGACCGGGACAGGGCTCCTACGAGCAGTACTTC.

The chain links TRBV11-2 to TRBJ1-1; TRBD1 might be the D (5 bases). Looked up from germline, CDR1 is SGHAT and CDR2 is FQNNGV. The CDR3 has 11 residues. Trimming removed 10 bases at V and 4 bases at J, with 10 bases between. CDR3 residues: CATRGGTEAFF. In nucleotides, the CDR3 is TGTGCCACTCGGGGGGGCACTGAAGCTTTCTTT. Based on the CDR3 plus reference TRBV11-2 and TRBJ1-1, the full variable domain is EAGVAQSPRYKIIEKRQSVAFWCNPISGHATLYWYQQILGQGPKLLIQFQNNGVVDDSQLPKDRFSAERLKGVDSTLKIQPAKLEDSAVYLCATRGGTEAFFGQGTRLTVV.

This chain connects TRBV25-1 to TRBJ2-3; D gene ambiguous. In germline, CDR1 is MGHDK, CDR2 SYGVNS. V lost 2 bases to trimming and J lost 6 bases, with 12 bases between them. The CDR3 has 14 residues. The CDR3 DNA is TGTGCCAGCAGTGAAGCGAATCCCCCGGATACGCAGTATTTT. Its translation: CASSEANPPDTQYF.

This clonotype was seen a handful of times. The chain uses TRBV11-2 and TRBJ2-1, with 10 bases identical to TRBD2. Germline V gene lookup returns CDR1 SGHAT and CDR2 FQNNGV. This CDR3 has 18 amino acids. The trim removed 1 base at V and 4 bases at J, leaving 10 bases unmatched. The CDR3 bases are TGTGCCAGCAGCTTAGTCTCCCCACTAGCGGGACGGTACAATGAGCAGTTCTTC. Its translation: CASSLVSPLAGRYNEQFF.

The chain joins TRBV29-1 to TRBJ2-2; 10 bases map to TRBD2. Germline loops: CDR1 SQVTM, CDR2 ANQGSEA. The CDR3 length is 16 residues. V shed 0 bases, J shed 2 bases, and the junction held 3 bases outside the gene matches. The CDR3 sequence is CSVEDRTSGNTGELFF. CDR3 bases: TGCAGCGTTGAAGACCGGACTAGCGGAAACACCGGGGAGCTGTTTTTT.

This clonotype was detected many times. This chain links TRBV5-5 with TRBJ2-4; possibly TRBD2 for D (5 bases). The germline V gene encodes CDR1 SGHKS and CDR2 YYEKEE (reference sequence). The CDR3 covers 16 residues. The V and J ends lost 0 bases and 0 bases respectively, with 10 bases between them. The DNA of the CDR3 is TGTGCCAGCAGCTTGGGGTTTGGACTAGCCAAAAACATTCAGTACTTC. Residues: CASSLGFGLAKNIQYF.

This clonotype was detected a few times. As DNA, the CDR3 is TGCGCCAGCAGCCCTGGCAGTTCTGGCACAGATACGCAGTATTTT. It codes for CASSPGSSGTDTQYF. The chain joins TRBV5-1 to TRBJ2-3; no definite D call. The CDR3 extends over 15 amino acids. Between the trimmed V and J ends, which lost 4 bases and 1 base, there was a span of 13 bases. Per the germline V gene, CDR1 is SGHRS and CDR2 is YFSETQ. The variable domain in full, with the rest retrieved from reference TRBV5-1 and TRBJ2-3, is KAGVTQTPRYLIKTRGQQVTLSCSPISGHRSVSWYQQTPGQGLQFLFEYFSETQRNKGNFPGRFSGRQFSNSRSEMNVSTLELGDSALYLCASSPGSSGTDTQYFGPGTRLTVL.